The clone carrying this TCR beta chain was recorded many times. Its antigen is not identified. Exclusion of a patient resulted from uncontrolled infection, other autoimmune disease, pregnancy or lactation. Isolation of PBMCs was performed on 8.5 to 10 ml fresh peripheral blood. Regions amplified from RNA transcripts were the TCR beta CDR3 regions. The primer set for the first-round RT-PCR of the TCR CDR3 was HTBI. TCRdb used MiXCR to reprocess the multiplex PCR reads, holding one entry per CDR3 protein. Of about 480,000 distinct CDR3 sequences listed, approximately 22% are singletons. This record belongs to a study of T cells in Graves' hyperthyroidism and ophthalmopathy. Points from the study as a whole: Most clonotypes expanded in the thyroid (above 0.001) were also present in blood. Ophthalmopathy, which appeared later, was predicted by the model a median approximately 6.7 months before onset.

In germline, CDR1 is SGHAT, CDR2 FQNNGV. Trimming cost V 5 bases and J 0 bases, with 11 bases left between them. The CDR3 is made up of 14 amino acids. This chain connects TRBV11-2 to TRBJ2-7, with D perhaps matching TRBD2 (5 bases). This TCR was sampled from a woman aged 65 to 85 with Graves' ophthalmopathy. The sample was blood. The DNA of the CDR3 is TGTGCCAGCAGCGATCAGCGGTACTCCTACGAGCAGTACTTC. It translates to CASSDQRYSYEQYF. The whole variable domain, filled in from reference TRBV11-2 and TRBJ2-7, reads EAGVAQSPRYKIIEKRQSVAFWCNPISGHATLYWYQQILGQGPKLLIQFQNNGVVDDSQLPKDRFSAERLKGVDSTLKIQPAKLEDSAVYLCASSDQRYSYEQYFGPGTRLTVT.